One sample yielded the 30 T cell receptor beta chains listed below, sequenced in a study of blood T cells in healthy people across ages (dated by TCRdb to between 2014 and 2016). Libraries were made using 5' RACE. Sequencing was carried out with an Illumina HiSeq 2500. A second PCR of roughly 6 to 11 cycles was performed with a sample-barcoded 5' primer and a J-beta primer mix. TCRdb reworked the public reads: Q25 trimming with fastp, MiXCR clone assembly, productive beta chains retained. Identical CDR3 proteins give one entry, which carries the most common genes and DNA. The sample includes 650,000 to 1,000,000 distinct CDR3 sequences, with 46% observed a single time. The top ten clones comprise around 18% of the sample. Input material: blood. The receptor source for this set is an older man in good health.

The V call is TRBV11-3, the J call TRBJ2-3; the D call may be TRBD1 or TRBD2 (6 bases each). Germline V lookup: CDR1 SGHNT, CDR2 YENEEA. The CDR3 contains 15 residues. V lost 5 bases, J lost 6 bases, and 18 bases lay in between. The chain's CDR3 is CASSPSSGQGDTQYF. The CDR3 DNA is TGTGCCAGCAGCCCGAGTAGCGGTCAGGGGGATACGCAGTATTTT.

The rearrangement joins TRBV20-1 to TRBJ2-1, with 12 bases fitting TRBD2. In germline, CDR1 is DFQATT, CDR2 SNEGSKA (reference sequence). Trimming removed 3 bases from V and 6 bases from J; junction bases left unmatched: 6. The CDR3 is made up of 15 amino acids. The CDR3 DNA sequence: TGCAGTGCTAGGCTAGCGGGGGGGAAGCCCAATGAGCAGTTCTTC. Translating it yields CSARLAGGKPNEQFF.

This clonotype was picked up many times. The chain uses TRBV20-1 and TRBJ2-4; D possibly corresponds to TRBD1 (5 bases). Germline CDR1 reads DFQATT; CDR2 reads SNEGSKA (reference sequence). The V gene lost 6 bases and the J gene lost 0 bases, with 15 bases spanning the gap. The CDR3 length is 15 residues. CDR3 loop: CSATTEFLAKNIQYF. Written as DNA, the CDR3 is TGCAGTGCAACGACAGAATTCCTAGCCAAAAACATTCAGTACTTC.

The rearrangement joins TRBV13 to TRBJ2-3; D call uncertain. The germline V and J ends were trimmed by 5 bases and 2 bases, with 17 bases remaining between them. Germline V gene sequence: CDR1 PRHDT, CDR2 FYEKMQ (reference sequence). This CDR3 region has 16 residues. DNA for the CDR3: TGTGCCAGCAGCCCGGGCCGGACCCAAGACACAGATACGCAGTATTTT. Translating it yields CASSPGRTQDTDTQYF.

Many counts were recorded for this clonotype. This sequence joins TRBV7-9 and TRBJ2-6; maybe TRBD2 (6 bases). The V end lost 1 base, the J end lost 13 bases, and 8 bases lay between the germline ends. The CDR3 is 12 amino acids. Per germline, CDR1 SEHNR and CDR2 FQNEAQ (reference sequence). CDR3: CASSLDRGVLTF. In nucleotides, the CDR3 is TGTGCCAGCAGCTTAGACCGGGGGGTCCTGACTTTC.

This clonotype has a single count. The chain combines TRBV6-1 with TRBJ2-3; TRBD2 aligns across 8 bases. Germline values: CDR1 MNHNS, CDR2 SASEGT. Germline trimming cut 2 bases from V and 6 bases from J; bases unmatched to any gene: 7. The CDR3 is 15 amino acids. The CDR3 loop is CASSEMGGRSDTQYF. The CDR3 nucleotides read TGTGCCAGCAGTGAAATGGGCGGGAGGAGTGATACGCAGTATTTT.

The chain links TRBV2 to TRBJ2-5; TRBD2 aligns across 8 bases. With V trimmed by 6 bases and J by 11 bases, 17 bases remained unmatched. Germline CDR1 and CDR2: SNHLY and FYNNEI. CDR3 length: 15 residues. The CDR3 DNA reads TGTGCCAGCAGGACGACTAGGGCGGGAGGTTGGGAGCAGTACTTC. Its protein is CASRTTRAGGWEQYF.

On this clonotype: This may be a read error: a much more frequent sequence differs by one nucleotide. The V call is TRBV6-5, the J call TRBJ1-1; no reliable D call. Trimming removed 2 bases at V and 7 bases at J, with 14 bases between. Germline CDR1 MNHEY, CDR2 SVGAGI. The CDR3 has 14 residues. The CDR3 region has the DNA TGTGCCAGCAGTTACGCGACAAGGATTAGTGAAGCTTTCTTT. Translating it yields CASSYATRISEAFF.

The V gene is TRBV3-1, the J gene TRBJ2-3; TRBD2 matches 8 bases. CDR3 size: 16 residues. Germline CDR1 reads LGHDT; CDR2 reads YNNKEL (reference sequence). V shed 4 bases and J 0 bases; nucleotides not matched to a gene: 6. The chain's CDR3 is CASSRSGTSSTDTQYF. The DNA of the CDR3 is TGTGCCAGCAGCCGTAGCGGGACTTCAAGCACAGATACGCAGTATTTT.

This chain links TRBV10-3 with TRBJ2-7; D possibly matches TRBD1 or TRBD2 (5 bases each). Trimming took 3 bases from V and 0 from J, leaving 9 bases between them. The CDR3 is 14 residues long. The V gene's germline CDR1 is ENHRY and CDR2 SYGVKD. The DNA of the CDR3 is TGTGCCATCAGTGACCCAGGGAGCTCCTACGAGCAGTACTTC. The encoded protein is CAISDPGSSYEQYF.

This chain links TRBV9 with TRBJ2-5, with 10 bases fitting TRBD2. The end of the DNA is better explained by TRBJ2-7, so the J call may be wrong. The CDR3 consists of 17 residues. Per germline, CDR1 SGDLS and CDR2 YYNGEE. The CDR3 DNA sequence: TGTGCCAGCAGCCCCACCGGGACTAGCGCCTTCTCCTACGAGCAGTACTTC. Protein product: CASSPTGTSAFSYEQYF.

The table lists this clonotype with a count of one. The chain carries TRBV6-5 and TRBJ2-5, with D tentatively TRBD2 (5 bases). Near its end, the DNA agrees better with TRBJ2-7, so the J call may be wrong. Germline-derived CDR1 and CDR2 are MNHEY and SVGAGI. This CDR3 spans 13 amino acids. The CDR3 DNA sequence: TGTGCCAGCTCGAGGGTCTGGGGTAGCGAGCAGTACTTC. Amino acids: CASSRVWGSEQYF.

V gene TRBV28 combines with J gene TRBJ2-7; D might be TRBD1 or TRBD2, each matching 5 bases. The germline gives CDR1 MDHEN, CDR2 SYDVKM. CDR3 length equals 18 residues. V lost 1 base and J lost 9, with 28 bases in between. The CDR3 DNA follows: TGTGCCAGCAGTTTATTTGAGGCTTTAGGGGAGCAGATTGAGGTGCAGTACTTC. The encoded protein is CASSLFEALGEQIEVQYF.

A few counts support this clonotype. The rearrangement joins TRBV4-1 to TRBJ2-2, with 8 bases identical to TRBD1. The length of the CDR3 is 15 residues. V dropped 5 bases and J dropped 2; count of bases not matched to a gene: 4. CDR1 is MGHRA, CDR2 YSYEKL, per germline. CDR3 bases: TGCGCCAGCAGCGACAGGGGCGCAAACACCGGGGAGCTGTTTTTT. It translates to CASSDRGANTGELFF.

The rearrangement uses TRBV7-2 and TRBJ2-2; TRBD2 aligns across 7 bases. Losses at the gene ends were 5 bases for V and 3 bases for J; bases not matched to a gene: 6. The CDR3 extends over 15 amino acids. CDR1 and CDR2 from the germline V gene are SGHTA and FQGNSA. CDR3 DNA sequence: TGTGCCAGCAGCCCCAGCGGGGCCTACACCGGGGAGCTGTTTTTT. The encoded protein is CASSPSGAYTGELFF.

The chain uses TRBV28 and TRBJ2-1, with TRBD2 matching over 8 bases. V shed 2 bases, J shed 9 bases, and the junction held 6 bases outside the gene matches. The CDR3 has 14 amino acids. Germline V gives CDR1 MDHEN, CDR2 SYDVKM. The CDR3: CASSLDGRAAEQFF. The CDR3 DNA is TGTGCCAGCAGTTTAGACGGGAGGGCCGCTGAGCAGTTCTTC.

CDR3 sequence: CASSQTSGNTIYF. DNA for the CDR3: TGCGCCAGCAGCCAGACGTCTGGAAACACCATATATTTT. The rearrangement links TRBV4-3 to TRBJ1-3; D unclear. The germline V gene has CDR1 LGHNA and CDR2 YSLEER. V was trimmed by 3 bases and J by 1 base, leaving 4 bases between them. This CDR3 comprises 13 residues.

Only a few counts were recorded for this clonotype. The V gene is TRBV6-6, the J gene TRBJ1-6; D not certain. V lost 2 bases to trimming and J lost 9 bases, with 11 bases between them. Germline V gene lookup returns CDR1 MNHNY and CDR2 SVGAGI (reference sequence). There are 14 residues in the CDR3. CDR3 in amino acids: CASSYGERGSPLHF. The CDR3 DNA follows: TGTGCCAGCAGTTACGGGGAGAGAGGTTCACCCCTCCACTTT.

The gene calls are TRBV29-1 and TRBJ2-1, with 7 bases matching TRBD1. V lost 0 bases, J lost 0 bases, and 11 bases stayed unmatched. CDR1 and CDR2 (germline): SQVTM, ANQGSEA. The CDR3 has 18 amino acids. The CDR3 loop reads CSVEDLLGQESSYNEQFF. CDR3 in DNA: TGCAGCGTTGAAGATCTTCTAGGACAGGAGAGCTCCTACAATGAGCAGTTCTTC.

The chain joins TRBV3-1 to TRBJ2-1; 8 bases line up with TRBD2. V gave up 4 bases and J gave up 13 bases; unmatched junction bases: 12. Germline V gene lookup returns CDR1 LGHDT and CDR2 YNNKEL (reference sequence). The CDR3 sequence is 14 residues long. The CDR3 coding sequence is TGTGCCAGCAGCCCCGGACCCGGGGGGGAGACCCAGTTCTTC. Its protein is CASSPGPGGETQFF.

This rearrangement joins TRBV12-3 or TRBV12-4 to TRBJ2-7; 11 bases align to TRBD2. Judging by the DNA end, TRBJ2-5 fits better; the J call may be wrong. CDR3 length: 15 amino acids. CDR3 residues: CASTYSTSGTETQYF. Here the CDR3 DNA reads TGTGCCAGCACCTACTCGACTAGCGGGACAGAGACCCAGTACTTC.

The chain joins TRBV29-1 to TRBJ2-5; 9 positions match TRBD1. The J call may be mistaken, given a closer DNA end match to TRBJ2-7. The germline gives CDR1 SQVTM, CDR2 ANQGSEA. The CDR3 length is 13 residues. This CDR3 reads CSVVSDRGYEQYF. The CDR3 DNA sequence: TGCAGCGTTGTATCGGACAGGGGCTACGAGCAGTACTTC.

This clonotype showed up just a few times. CDR3 nucleotide sequence: TGTGCCAGCAGCTCGGTGGGACAGGGTAACTACGAGCAGTACTTC. It specifies CASSSVGQGNYEQYF. J is TRBJ2-7 and V is TRBV7-7, with 9 bases matching TRBD1. The CDR3 is made up of 15 amino acids. Germline values: CDR1 SSHAT, CDR2 FNYEAQ (reference sequence). The ends lost 4 bases at V and 3 bases at J; junction bases unmatched: 7.

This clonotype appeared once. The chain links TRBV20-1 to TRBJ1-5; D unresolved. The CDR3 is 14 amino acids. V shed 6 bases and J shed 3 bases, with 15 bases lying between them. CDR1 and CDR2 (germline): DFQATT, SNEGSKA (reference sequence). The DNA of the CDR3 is TGCAGTGCCTACAAAGGCGGGGTCAATCAGCCCCAGCATTTT. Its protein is CSAYKGGVNQPQHF.

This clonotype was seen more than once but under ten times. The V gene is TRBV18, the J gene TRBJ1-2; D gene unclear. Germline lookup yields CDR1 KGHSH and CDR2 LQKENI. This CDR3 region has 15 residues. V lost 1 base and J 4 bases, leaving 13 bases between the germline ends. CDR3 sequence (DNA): TGTGCCAGCTCACCACGAGGAGAGGAGGGCTATGGCTACACCTTC. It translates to CASSPRGEEGYGYTF.

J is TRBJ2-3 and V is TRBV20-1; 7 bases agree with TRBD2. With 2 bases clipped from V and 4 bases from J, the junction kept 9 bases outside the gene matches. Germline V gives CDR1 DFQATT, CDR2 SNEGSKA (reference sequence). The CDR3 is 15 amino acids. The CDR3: CSARNGLAVPDTQYF. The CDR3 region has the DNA TGCAGTGCTAGAAATGGGCTAGCGGTCCCAGATACGCAGTATTTT.

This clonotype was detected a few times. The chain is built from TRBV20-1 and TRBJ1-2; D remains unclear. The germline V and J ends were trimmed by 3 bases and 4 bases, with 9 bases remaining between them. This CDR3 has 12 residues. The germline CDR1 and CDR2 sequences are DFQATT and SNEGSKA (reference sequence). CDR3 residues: CSASKGGYGYTF. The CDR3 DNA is TGCAGTGCTAGCAAAGGCGGCTATGGCTACACCTTC.

For the CDR3, the DNA is TGTGCCAGCTCACCATATTCTAGCGGGAGGGGATACGAGCAGTACTTC. Translation: CASSPYSSGRGYEQYF. This chain connects TRBV18 to TRBJ2-7; 12 bases map to TRBD2. Germline trimming cut 2 bases from V and 4 bases from J; bases unmatched to any gene: 6. Germline CDR1 KGHSH, CDR2 LQKENI. This CDR3 region has 16 residues.

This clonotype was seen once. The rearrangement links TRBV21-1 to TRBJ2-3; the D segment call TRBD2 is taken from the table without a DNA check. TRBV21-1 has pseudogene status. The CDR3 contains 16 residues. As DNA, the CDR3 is TGTGCCAGCACGAAAGGACTAGCGGGACTCGGAGATACGCAGTATTTT. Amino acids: CASTKGLAGLGDTQYF.

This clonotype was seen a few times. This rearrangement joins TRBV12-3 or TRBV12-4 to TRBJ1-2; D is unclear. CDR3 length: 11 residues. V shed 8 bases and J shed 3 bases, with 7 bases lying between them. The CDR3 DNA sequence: TGTGCCAGCCATGGGGACTATGGCTACACCTTC. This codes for CASHGDYGYTF.